This T cell receptor (beta chain) emerged from a study of T cells in Graves' hyperthyroidism and ophthalmopathy. General study results and limits: A model of 13 V-J pairs discriminated ophthalmopathy from stable hyperthyroidism. Also found in blood were most expanded thyroid clonotypes above 0.001.

This clonotype was counted ten times or more. Its matching antigen is unknown. TCR beta CDR3 regions were amplified from RNA. With the HTBI primer set, the TCR CDR3 went through a first round of RT-PCR. TCRdb redid the calling of the multiplex PCR reads with MiXCR, one entry per CDR3 protein. Here the sample spans over 550,000 distinct CDR3 sequences, around 15% being singletons. The sequenced material came from blood. The TCR originated in a young woman with Graves' hyperthyroidism.

The CDR3 DNA is TGTGCCAGCAGTTACTCGCCCGACGGTCGGCCCAATCAGCCCCAGCATTTT. The encoded protein is CASSYSPDGRPNQPQHF. V and J are TRBV6-2 or TRBV6-3 and TRBJ1-5; no definite D call. This CDR3 spans 17 amino acids. Trimming took 0 bases from V and 3 from J, leaving 15 bases between them. Germline assignment: CDR1 MNHEY and CDR2 SVGEGT.